The clone carrying this T cell receptor (beta chain) was recorded only once. Seattle's enrolled individuals joined amid active infection and were then monitored longitudinally. This specimen comes from a study of blood T cell repertoires in COVID-19. About the study: Some COVID-19 samples were acute and others convalescent; all came from the United States, Italy and Spain. The analysed material was cDNA or gDNA that came from T cells, B-cell-depleted T cells, or PBMCs.

V was cut by 3 bases and J by 5 bases, with 18 bases left in between. Germline CDR1 reads SGHTS; CDR2 reads YDEGEE. The CDR3 sequence is 15 residues long. In the original processing: Reference gene primer amplification yielded estimated nucleated cell counts. This table comes from immunoSEQ multiplex PCR, and its TCRdb copy is limited to in-frame clones, with some not included. V, J and clone size derive from that table, while D and trimming were established from the DNA sequence. This table has over 250,000 clones, about 90% appearing once. The genes are TRBV5-8 and TRBJ2-7; a weak D match, TRBD2 (6 bases). Sequenced input: peripheral blood. The receptor was derived from a young adult with COVID-19, enrolled during active disease. As DNA, the CDR3 is TGTGCCAGCAGCTCCTATAGCGGAGGGAGCGACGAGCAGTACTTC. This translates into CASSSYSGGSDEQYF.